Presented here are 23 T cell receptor beta chains from one specimen sequenced in a study of cytomegalovirus exposure and HLA in healthy donors. PCR used 60 Vbeta primers and 13 Jbeta primers. The protocol was immunoSEQ multiplex PCR, while the TCRdb copy is restricted to in-frame clones and leaves out a portion. The record lists 35,000 to 50,000 clones, of which the ten most abundant hold about 8%. The sample comprised PBMCs. The receptors originated from a male donor in good health and CMV-seronegative.

This sequence joins TRBV5-1 and TRBJ2-2; D is unclear. Germline V gene sequence: CDR1 SGHRS, CDR2 YFSETQ. The CDR3 loop spans 12 amino acids. Trimming removed 2 bases at V and 6 bases at J, with 5 bases between. CDR3 loop: CASSFMSGELFF. In DNA, the CDR3 is TGCGCCAGCAGCTTTATGTCCGGGGAGCTGTTTTTT. Supplemented by reference TRBV5-1 and TRBJ2-2, the full variable domain reads KAGVTQTPRYLIKTRGQQVTLSCSPISGHRSVSWYQQTPGQGLQFLFEYFSETQRNKGNFPGRFSGRQFSNSRSEMNVSTLELGDSALYLCASSFMSGELFFGEGSRLTVL.

The rearrangement uses TRBV6-5 and TRBJ2-5; a weak D match, TRBD1 (5 bases). The DNA matches TRBJ2-7 better at its end, which makes the J call doubtful. This CDR3 comprises 15 residues. Germline V lookup: CDR1 MNHEY, CDR2 SVGAGI. The CDR3 spells CATHTGPRSSYEQYF. CDR3 DNA sequence: TGTGCCACCCATACAGGTCCGAGGAGCTCCTACGAGCAGTACTTC.

V and J are TRBV21-1 and TRBJ2-7; the D call of TRBD2 is as the table states it, not checked on the DNA. TRBV21-1 is a recognized pseudogene. This CDR3 comprises 16 residues. The CDR3 reads CASSLRGARAHYEQYF. The DNA of the CDR3 is TGTGCCAGCAGCCTGCGGGGGGCGCGCGCCCACTACGAGCAGTACTTC.

The J gene is TRBJ2-7, the V gene TRBV7-9; tentatively, D is TRBD2 (5 bases). Per germline, CDR1 SEHNR and CDR2 FQNEAQ (reference sequence). The CDR3 is 15 residues long. V shed 4 bases and J shed 3 bases, with 16 bases lying between them. CDR3: CASSSLTRFDYEQYF. The CDR3, as DNA: TGTGCCAGCAGCTCACTCACTAGGTTTGACTACGAGCAGTACTTC.

The chain couples TRBV6-5 to TRBJ1-2, with 9 bases fitting TRBD1. Germline trimming cut 8 bases from V and 5 bases from J; bases unmatched to any gene: 6. The V gene's germline CDR1 is MNHEY and CDR2 SVGAGI. CDR3 length equals 13 residues. CDR3 coding DNA: TGTGCCAGCTGTAAGGGACAGGGATATGGCTACACCTTC. It translates to CASCKGQGYGYTF.

V gene TRBV5-5 combines with J gene TRBJ2-7; D remains ambiguous. The CDR3 totals 14 residues. Trimming took off 4 bases at V and 3 bases at J, with 14 bases between the two ends. Per germline, CDR1 SGHKS and CDR2 YYEKEE (reference sequence). This CDR3 is CASSPIQSVYEQYF. The CDR3 region has the DNA TGTGCCAGCAGCCCCATTCAGTCCGTCTACGAGCAGTACTTC.

This chain connects TRBV7-9 to TRBJ2-3; D possibly corresponds to TRBD2 (5 bases). CDR1 and CDR2 (germline): SEHNR, FQNEAQ (reference sequence). CDR3 size: 13 residues. V lost 6 bases and J 5 bases, leaving 12 bases between the germline ends. CDR3 nucleotides: TGTGCCAGCAGGGACGGACTGGAAGATACGCAGTATTTT. It yields the protein CASRDGLEDTQYF.

This chain links TRBV7-8 with TRBJ2-2; D gene unclear. This CDR3 is built from 14 residues. V shed 1 base and J shed 4 bases, with 7 bases lying between them. The germline gives CDR1 SGHVS, CDR2 FQNEAQ. The CDR3 here is CASSLGARTGELFF. The CDR3 bases are TGTGCCAGCAGCTTAGGAGCCCGCACCGGGGAGCTGTTTTTT.

V is TRBV27 and J is TRBJ2-2; possibly TRBD2 for D (6 bases). CDR3 size: 15 residues. Germline CDR1 is MNHEY and CDR2 is SMNVEV (reference sequence). V lost 3 bases and J lost 0, with 8 bases in between. CDR3 in amino acids: CASSFIAANTGELFF. In DNA form, the CDR3 reads TGTGCCAGCAGTTTCATAGCGGCGAACACCGGGGAGCTGTTTTTT.

This chain joins TRBV19 and TRBJ2-7; 8 bases match TRBD2. Germline V gives CDR1 LNHDA, CDR2 SQIVND (reference sequence). The CDR3 extends over 17 amino acids. Trimming cost V 3 bases and J 2 bases; bases outside gene matches: 12. Here the CDR3 reads CASSIRFGSGGTYEQYF. CDR3 DNA sequence: TGTGCCAGTAGTATCAGATTCGGGTCGGGAGGGACCTACGAGCAGTACTTC. The whole variable domain, filled in from reference TRBV19 and TRBJ2-7, reads DGGITQSPKYLFRKEGQNVTLSCEQNLNHDAMYWYRQDPGQGLRLIYYSQIVNDFQKGDIAEGYSVSREKKESFPLTVTSAQKNPTAFYLCASSIRFGSGGTYEQYFGPGTRLTVT.

The chain combines TRBV10-3 with TRBJ2-3, with 7 bases aligning to TRBD1. The CDR3 extends over 15 amino acids. The trim removed 0 bases at V and 3 bases at J, leaving 3 bases unmatched. CDR1 is ENHRY and CDR2 is SYGVKD in the germline V gene. The CDR3 nucleotides read TGTGCCATCAGTGAGTCCGCGACAGGGACAGATACGCAGTATTTT. This encodes CAISESATGTDTQYF.

The V and J genes are TRBV15 and TRBJ2-1, with D unclear. The germline V gene encodes CDR1 LNHNV and CDR2 YYDKDF (reference sequence). The CDR3 runs to 17 residues. Trimming stripped 3 bases from V and 5 bases from J, with 20 bases between. The DNA of the CDR3 is TGTGCCACCAGCAGCCTCCGCAGCGCGGCCAAAGACAATGAGCAGTTCTTC. It yields the protein CATSSLRSAAKDNEQFF.

This chain connects TRBV19 to TRBJ2-4; 8 bases match TRBD2. The CDR3 is made up of 17 amino acids. CDR1 is LNHDA, CDR2 SQIVND, per germline (reference sequence). V lost 5 bases and J lost 5; bases outside the gene matches: 14. In nucleotides, the CDR3 is TGTGCCAGTAGTGCGAATGAGCGGGAGAGGGCTCAAAACATTCAGTACTTC. Protein product: CASSANERERAQNIQYF.

The CDR3 DNA sequence: TGCGCCAGCAGCTCTGGCAGGTCCTCAAGCTCCTATAATTCACCCCTCCACTTT. This gives the protein CASSSGRSSSSYNSPLHF. This chain joins TRBV5-1 and TRBJ1-6; D remains ambiguous. With 3 bases removed from V and 0 bases from J, the gap between germline ends came to 16 bases. This CDR3 is built from 18 residues. Germline CDR1 and CDR2: SGHRS and YFSETQ.

The genes are TRBV10-3 and TRBJ2-5; 9 nucleotides agree with TRBD1. CDR3 length equals 15 residues. The germline CDR1 and CDR2 sequences are ENHRY and SYGVKD. V lost 2 bases and J lost 4; bases outside the gene matches: 5. The CDR3 region is CAISETGGLAETQYF. CDR3 DNA sequence: TGTGCCATCAGTGAGACAGGGGGCCTGGCAGAGACCCAGTACTTC.

V usage is TRBV18 and J usage is TRBJ1-2; no clear D. The CDR3 runs to 15 residues. V was shortened by 0 bases and J by 7 bases, with 15 bases between the two germline ends. CDR1 is KGHSH, CDR2 LQKENI, per germline. The CDR3 nucleotides are TGTGCCAGCTCACCACCCGGGAGTCCCGGTGGTGGCTACACCTTC. It codes for CASSPPGSPGGGYTF. The variable domain in full, completed from reference TRBV18 and TRBJ1-2, reads NAGVMQNPRHLVRRRGQEARLRCSPMKGHSHVYWYRQLPEEGLKFMVYLQKENIIDESGMPKERFSAEFPKEGPSILRIQQVVRGDSAAYFCASSPPGSPGGGYTFGSGTRLTVV.

The chain employs TRBV14 and TRBJ1-1; D ambiguous. This CDR3 contains 15 residues. CDR1 and CDR2 (germline): SGHDN, FVKESK. V lost 1 base to trimming and J lost 2 bases, with 11 bases between them. CDR3 protein: CASSQGPGGNTEAFF. CDR3 DNA sequence: TGTGCCAGCAGCCAAGGCCCGGGAGGCAACACTGAAGCTTTCTTT.

The gene calls are TRBV28 and TRBJ1-1; D may be TRBD1 (5 bases). The V gene lost 5 bases and the J gene lost 4 bases, with 11 bases spanning the gap. The CDR3 is 13 residues long. Germline lookup yields CDR1 MDHEN and CDR2 SYDVKM. The CDR3 DNA sequence: TGTGCCAGCAGTCTAACGGGGGTCACTGAAGCTTTCTTT. It yields the protein CASSLTGVTEAFF.

CDR3 amino acids: CASSLALSGANYGYTF. The CDR3 DNA reads TGTGCCAGCAGCTTAGCGCTCTCTGGGGCGAACTATGGCTACACCTTC. The chain has TRBV7-8 and TRBJ1-2, with D perhaps TRBD1 (5 bases). CDR1 and CDR2 from the germline V gene are SGHVS and FQNEAQ. The CDR3 extends over 16 amino acids. V was clipped by 0 bases and J by 2 bases, with 13 bases between them.

The V gene is TRBV5-1, the J gene TRBJ2-1; 7 bases are shared with TRBD2. Germline V gives CDR1 SGHRS, CDR2 YFSETQ. With V trimmed by 0 bases and J by 0 bases, 3 bases remained unmatched. The CDR3 runs to 16 residues. The CDR3 DNA reads TGCGCCAGCAGCTTGGGTCTAGCGGACTCCTACAATGAGCAGTTCTTC. Protein: CASSLGLADSYNEQFF.

V gene TRBV27 combines with J gene TRBJ2-6, with a tentative D call TRBD2 (6 bases). CDR3 size: 19 residues. Germline CDR1 and CDR2: MNHEY and SMNVEV (reference sequence). V gave up 6 bases and J gave up 0 bases, with 21 bases separating them. CDR3 amino acids: CASRTGRGGNLSGANVLTF. The CDR3 DNA reads TGTGCCAGCAGGACGGGAAGGGGCGGGAACCTCTCTGGGGCCAACGTCCTGACTTTC.

The V and J genes are TRBV29-1 and TRBJ2-3; no definite D call. The CDR3 contains 15 residues. Looked up from germline, CDR1 is SQVTM and CDR2 is ANQGSEA. Trimming removed 4 bases from V and 0 bases from J, with 14 bases in between. As DNA, the CDR3 is TGCAGCGTTGTCCCTGCGGAAGCTAGCACAGATACGCAGTATTTT. This gives the protein CSVVPAEASTDTQYF.

The chain is built from TRBV21-1 and TRBJ2-7; TRBD1 was called by the table and not checked on the DNA. TRBV21-1 is a known pseudogene. The CDR3 is 14 amino acids. The CDR3 spells CASSKNNVPYEQYF. In DNA, the CDR3 is TGTGCCAGCAGCAAAAACAACGTCCCCTACGAGCAGTACTTC.